These T cell receptor beta chains were read from a single sample in a study of blood T cells in healthy people across ages. Via MiXCR, TCRdb re-called the 5' RACE reads, giving one row per CDR3 protein. There are some 1.4 million distinct CDR3 sequences in the sample; roughly 40% occur only once, and 7% to 9.5% lies in the top ten. The specimen was blood. Source of these receptors: a woman between 18 and 30 years old in good health. CDR3s include the opening cysteine and the closing phenylalanine or tryptophan. The D gene is left open where the match is weak. Clone size appears in some rows only: once, few, many, or a class for an expanded clone.

J | size | V | D | CDR3 | DNA
TRBJ2-1 | . | TRBV5-1 | . | CASSSMRNEQFF | TGCGCCAGCAGCTCGATGAGAAATGAGCAGTTCTTC
TRBJ2-5 | . | TRBV29-1 | TRBD1 | CGVEEDRARAQYF | TGCGGCGTGGAGGAGGACAGGGCTAGAGCCCAGTACTTC
TRBJ2-1 | few | TRBV29-1 | . | CSVYPATPVREQFF | TGCAGCGTTTATCCTGCTACCCCCGTCCGGGAGCAGTTCTTC
TRBJ2-1 | once | TRBV9 | TRBD2 | CASSVTPSGFSYNEQFF | TGTGCCAGCAGCGTAACTCCTAGCGGTTTCTCCTACAATGAGCAGTTCTTC
TRBJ2-1 | . | TRBV5-1 | TRBD2 | CTSSSSGVTYNEQFF | TGCACCAGCAGCTCGAGCGGGGTCACCTACAATGAGCAGTTCTTC
TRBJ2-2 | . | TRBV29-1 | . | CSVGTVGAGELFF | TGCAGCGTTGGAACGGTGGGGGCCGGGGAGCTGTTTTTT
TRBJ2-7 | few | TRBV6-5 | TRBD2 | CASTRTSGSNEQYF | TGTGCCAGCACTCGGACTAGCGGGAGTAACGAGCAGTACTTC
TRBJ2-6 | . | TRBV3-1 | . | CASSHTGYRTSGANVLTF | TGTGCCAGCAGCCATACAGGCTACAGGACCTCTGGGGCCAACGTCCTGACTTTC
TRBJ1-2 | . | TRBV7-9 | . | CASSLIGGYTF | TGTGCCAGCAGCTTAATTGGCGGCTACACCTTC
TRBJ2-7 | . | TRBV20-1 | . | CSAPPTWGYEQYF | TGCAGTGCCCCCCCGACCTGGGGGTACGAGCAGTACTTC
TRBJ2-7 | few | TRBV10-3 | TRBD1 | CAGGTGGWYEQYF | TGTGCCGGCGGCACAGGGGGTTGGTACGAGCAGTACTTC
TRBJ1-5 | . | TRBV30 | TRBD1 | CAWTRQGNQPQHF | TGTGCCTGGACAAGACAGGGGAATCAGCCCCAGCATTTT
TRBJ2-2 | few | TRBV20-1 | . | CSASESGELFF | TGCAGTGCTAGCGAGTCAGGGGAGCTGTTTTTT
TRBJ2-3 | . | TRBV5-1 | TRBD2 | CASSLEILQTSGTDTQYF | TGCGCCAGCAGCTTGGAAATACTTCAGACTAGCGGCACAGATACGCAGTATTTT
TRBJ2-7 | . | TRBV20-1 | . | CSASRLAYEQYF | TGCAGTGCTAGCAGGCTGGCCTACGAGCAGTACTTC
TRBJ2-7 | few | TRBV6-5 | TRBD2 | CASRGLADRYEQYF | TGTGCCAGCAGGGGACTAGCGGATCGCTACGAGCAGTACTTC
TRBJ2-7 | . | TRBV5-1 | . | CASSLDGGMNEQYF | TGCGCCAGCAGCTTGGATGGGGGTATGAATGAGCAGTACTTC
TRBJ1-2 | . | TRBV4-1 | TRBD1 | CASSQVTGGVNGYTF | TGCGCCAGCAGCCAAGTGACAGGGGGCGTAAATGGCTACACCTTC
TRBJ2-7 | . | TRBV28 | TRBD1 | CASSIDRGSGEQYF | TGTGCCAGCTCCATCGACAGGGGTTCGGGAGAGCAGTACTTC
TRBJ2-3 | once | TRBV29-1 | . | CSADSPSTDTQYF | TGCAGCGCCGACAGTCCTAGCACAGATACGCAGTATTTT